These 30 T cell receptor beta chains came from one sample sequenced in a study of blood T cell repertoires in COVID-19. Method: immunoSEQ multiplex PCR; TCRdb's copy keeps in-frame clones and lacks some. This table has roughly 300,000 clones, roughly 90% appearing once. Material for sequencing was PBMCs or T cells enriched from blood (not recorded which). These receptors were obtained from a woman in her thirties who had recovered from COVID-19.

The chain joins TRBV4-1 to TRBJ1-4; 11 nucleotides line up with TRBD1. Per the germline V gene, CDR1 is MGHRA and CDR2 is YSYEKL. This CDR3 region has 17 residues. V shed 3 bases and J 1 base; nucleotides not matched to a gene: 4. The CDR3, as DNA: TGCGCCAGCAGCCAGGACAGGGGGCGGGGAACTAATGAAAAACTGTTTTTT. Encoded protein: CASSQDRGRGTNEKLFF.

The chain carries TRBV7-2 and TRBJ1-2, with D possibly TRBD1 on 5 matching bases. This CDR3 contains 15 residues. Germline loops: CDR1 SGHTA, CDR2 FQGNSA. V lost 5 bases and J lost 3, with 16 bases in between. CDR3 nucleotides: TGTGCCAGCAGCCCGGGATCCGGGGGATACTATGGCTACACCTTC. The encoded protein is CASSPGSGGYYGYTF.

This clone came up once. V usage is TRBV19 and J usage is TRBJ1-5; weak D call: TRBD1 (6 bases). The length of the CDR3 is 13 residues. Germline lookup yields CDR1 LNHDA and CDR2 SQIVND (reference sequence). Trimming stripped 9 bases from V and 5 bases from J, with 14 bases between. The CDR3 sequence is CASEVQGYQPQHF. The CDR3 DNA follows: TGTGCCAGCGAGGTGCAGGGGTATCAGCCCCAGCATTTT.

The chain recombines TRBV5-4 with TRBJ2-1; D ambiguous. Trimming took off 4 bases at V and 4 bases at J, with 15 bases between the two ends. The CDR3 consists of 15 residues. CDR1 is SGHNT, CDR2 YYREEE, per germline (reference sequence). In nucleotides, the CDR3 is TGTGCCAGCAGCACGGTGGGCAGAGCATACAATGAGCAGTTCTTC. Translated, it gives CASSTVGRAYNEQFF.

The DNA of the CDR3 is TGTGCCAGCGGGCGCGGGGGACGCACAGATACGCAGTATTTT. Translated, it gives CASGRGGRTDTQYF. This chain links TRBV9 with TRBJ2-3; 7 nucleotides agree with TRBD2. The CDR3 is 14 amino acids. V shed 7 bases and J 1 base; nucleotides not matched to a gene: 6. The germline V gene has CDR1 SGDLS and CDR2 YYNGEE.

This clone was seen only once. This CDR3 reads CASTMTGGGETQYF. The CDR3, as DNA: TGTGCCAGCACCATGACAGGGGGCGGAGAGACCCAGTACTTC. V gene TRBV6-5 combines with J gene TRBJ2-5, with 10 bases aligning to TRBD1. Germline loops: CDR1 MNHEY, CDR2 SVGAGI. The CDR3 sequence is 14 residues long. Trimming took 7 bases from V and 4 from J; bases not matched to a gene: 6.

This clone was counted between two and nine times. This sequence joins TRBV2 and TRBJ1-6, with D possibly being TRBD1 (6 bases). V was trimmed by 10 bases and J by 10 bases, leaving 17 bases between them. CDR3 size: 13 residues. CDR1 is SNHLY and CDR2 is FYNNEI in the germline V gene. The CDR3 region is CATHIGTSSPLHF. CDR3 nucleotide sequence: TGTGCCACTCATATCGGGACATCATCACCCCTCCACTTT. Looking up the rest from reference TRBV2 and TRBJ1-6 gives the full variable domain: EPEVTQTPSHQVTQMGQEVILRCVPISNHLYFYWYRQILGQKVEFLVSFYNNEISEKSEIFDDQFSVERPDGSNFTLKIRSTKLEDSAMYFCATHIGTSSPLHFGNGTRLTVT.

CDR3 in amino acids: CASGIDAAGELFF. Written as DNA, the CDR3 is TGTGCTAGTGGTATTGACGCGGCCGGGGAGCTGTTTTTT. This sequence joins TRBV12-5 and TRBJ2-2; no clear D gene. Germline CDR1 is LGHNT and CDR2 is FRNRAP. The V end was cut by 5 bases, the J end by 6 bases, with 10 bases between. CDR3 size: 13 residues.

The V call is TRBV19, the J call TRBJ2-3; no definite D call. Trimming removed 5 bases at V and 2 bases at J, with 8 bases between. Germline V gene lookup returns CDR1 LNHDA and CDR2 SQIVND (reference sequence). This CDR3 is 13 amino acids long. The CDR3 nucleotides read TGTGCCAGTAGTGTCCTTTACACAGATACGCAGTATTTT. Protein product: CASSVLYTDTQYF.

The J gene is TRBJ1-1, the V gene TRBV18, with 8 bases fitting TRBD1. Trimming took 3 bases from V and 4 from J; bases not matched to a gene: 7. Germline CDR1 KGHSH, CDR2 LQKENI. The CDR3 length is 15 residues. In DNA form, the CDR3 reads TGTGCCAGCTCACCGTCGGACAGGGTGGCCACTGAAGCTTTCTTT. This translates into CASSPSDRVATEAFF.

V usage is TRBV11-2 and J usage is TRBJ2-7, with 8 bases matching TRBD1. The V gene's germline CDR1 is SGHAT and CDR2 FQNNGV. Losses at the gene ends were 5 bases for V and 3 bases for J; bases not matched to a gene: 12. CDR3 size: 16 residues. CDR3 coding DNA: TGTGCCAGCAGCCCTAGCCCGGCAGGGGGCATCTACGAGCAGTACTTC. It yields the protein CASSPSPAGGIYEQYF.

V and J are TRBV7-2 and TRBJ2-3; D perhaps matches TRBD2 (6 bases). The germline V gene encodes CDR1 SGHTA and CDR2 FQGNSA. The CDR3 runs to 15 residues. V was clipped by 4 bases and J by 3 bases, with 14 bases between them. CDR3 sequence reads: CASSSQAGDTDTQYF. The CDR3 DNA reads TGTGCCAGCAGCTCCCAAGCGGGTGATACAGATACGCAGTATTTT.

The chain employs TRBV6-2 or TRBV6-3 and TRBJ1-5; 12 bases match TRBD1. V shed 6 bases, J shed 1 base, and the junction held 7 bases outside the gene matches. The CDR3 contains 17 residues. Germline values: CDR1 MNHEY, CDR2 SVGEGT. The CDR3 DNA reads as TGTGCCAGCAGCAAACAGGGACAGGGGGCGAGCAATCAGCCCCAGCATTTT. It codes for CASSKQGQGASNQPQHF.

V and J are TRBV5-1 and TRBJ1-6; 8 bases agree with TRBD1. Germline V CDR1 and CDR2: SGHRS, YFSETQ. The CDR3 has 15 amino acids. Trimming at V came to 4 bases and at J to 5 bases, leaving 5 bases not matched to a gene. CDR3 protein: CASSLQGANNSPLHF. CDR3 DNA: TGCGCCAGCAGCCTCCAGGGGGCGAATAATTCACCCCTCCACTTT.

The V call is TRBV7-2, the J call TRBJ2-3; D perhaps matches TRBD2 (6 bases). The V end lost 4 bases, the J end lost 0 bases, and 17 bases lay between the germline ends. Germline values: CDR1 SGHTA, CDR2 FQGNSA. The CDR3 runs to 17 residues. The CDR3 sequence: CASSSPGSSASTDTQYF. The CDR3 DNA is TGTGCCAGCAGCTCCCCAGGGTCTAGCGCCAGCACAGATACGCAGTATTTT.

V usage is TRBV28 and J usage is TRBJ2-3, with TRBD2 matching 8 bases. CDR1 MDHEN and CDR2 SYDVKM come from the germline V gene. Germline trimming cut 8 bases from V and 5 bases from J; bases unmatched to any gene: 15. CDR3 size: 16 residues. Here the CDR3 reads CASDGTRNTLGDTQYF. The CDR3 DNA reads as TGTGCCAGCGACGGGACTAGGAACACACTCGGAGATACGCAGTATTTT.

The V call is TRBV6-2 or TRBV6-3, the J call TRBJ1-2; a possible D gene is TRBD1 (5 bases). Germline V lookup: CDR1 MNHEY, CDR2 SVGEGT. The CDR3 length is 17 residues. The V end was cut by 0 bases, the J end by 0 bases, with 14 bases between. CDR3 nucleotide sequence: TGTGCCAGCAGTTACTCGAGTAAGGCGACAGCTAACTATGGCTACACCTTC. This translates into CASSYSSKATANYGYTF.

In DNA, the CDR3 is TGTGCCAGCAGTTTGTGGACAGGGGAAGAAAAACTGTTTTTT. Residues: CASSLWTGEEKLFF. The genes are TRBV28 and TRBJ1-4; the match to TRBD1 covers 9 bases. This CDR3 is 14 amino acids long. Trimming took 3 bases from V and 8 from J; bases not matched to a gene: 4. The germline V gene has CDR1 MDHEN and CDR2 SYDVKM.

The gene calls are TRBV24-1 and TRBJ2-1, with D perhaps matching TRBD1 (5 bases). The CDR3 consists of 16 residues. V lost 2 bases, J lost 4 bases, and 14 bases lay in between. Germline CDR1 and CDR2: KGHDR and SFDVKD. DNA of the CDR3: TGTGCCACCAGTGATTCAAGAGCCGACAGATACAATGAGCAGTTCTTC. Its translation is CATSDSRADRYNEQFF.

CDR3 nucleotide sequence: TGTGCCAGCAGTCTAGCGGGAACCACAGATACGCAGTATTTT. The encoded protein is CASSLAGTTDTQYF. The J gene is TRBJ2-3, the V gene TRBV2; 9 bases agree with TRBD2. Germline V gives CDR1 SNHLY, CDR2 FYNNEI. The V segment lost 5 bases and the J segment 2 bases; nucleotides outside the gene matches: 2. The CDR3 has 14 residues.

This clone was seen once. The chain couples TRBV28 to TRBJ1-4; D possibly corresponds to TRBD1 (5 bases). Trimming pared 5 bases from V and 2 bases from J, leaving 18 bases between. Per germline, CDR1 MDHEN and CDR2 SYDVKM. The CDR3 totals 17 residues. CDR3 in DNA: TGTGCCAGCAGTCCGCGGGGCTGGGGAGGCACTAATGAAAAACTGTTTTTT. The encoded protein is CASSPRGWGGTNEKLFF.

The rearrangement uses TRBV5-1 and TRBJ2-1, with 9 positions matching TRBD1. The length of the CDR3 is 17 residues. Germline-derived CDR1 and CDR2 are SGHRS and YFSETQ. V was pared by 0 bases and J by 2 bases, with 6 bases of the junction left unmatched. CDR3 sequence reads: CASSLATGTGTYNEQFF. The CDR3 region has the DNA TGCGCCAGCAGCTTGGCTACCGGGACAGGGACCTACAATGAGCAGTTCTTC.

The DNA for the CDR3 is TGTGCCTGGAGTGTTCTAGCGGGGCTGGGACCGCAGTATTTT. Encoded protein: CAWSVLAGLGPQYF. The chain joins TRBV30 to TRBJ2-3; 9 bases line up with TRBD2. The CDR3 sequence is 14 residues long. Germline-derived CDR1 and CDR2 are GTSNPN and SVGIG (reference sequence). The ends lost 0 bases at V and 10 bases at J; junction bases unmatched: 8.

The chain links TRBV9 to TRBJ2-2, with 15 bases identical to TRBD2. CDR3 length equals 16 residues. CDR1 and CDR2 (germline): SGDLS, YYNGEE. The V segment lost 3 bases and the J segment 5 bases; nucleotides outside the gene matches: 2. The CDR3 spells CASSAGLAGGTGELFF. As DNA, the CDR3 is TGTGCCAGCAGCGCGGGACTAGCGGGGGGAACCGGGGAGCTGTTTTTT. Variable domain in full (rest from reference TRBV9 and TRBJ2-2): DSGVTQTPKHLITATGQRVTLRCSPRSGDLSVYWYQQSLDQGLQFLIQYYNGEERAKGNILERFSAQQFPDLHSELNLSSLELGDSALYFCASSAGLAGGTGELFFGEGSRLTVL.

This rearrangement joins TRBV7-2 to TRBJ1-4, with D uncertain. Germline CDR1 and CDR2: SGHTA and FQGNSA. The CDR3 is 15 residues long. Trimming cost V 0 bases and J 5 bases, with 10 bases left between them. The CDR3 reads CASSLATESNEKLFF. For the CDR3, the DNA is TGTGCCAGCAGCTTAGCAACAGAGAGCAATGAAAAACTGTTTTTT.

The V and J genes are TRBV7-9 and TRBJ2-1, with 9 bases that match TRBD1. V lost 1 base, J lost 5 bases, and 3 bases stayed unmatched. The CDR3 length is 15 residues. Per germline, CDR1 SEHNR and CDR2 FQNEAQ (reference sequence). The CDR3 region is CASSLGDRDDNEQFF. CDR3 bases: TGTGCCAGCAGCTTAGGGGACAGGGATGACAATGAGCAGTTCTTC.

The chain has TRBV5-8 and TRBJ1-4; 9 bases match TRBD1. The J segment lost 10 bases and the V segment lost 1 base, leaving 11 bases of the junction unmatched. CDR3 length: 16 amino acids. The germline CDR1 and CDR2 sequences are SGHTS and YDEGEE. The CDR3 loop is CASSLLPPPTGGKLFF. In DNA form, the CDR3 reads TGTGCCAGCAGCTTGTTGCCCCCCCCGACAGGGGGAAAACTGTTTTTT.

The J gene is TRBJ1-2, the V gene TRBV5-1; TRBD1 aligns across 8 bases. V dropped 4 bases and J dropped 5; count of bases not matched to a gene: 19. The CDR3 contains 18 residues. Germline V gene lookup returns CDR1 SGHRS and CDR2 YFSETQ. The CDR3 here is CASSPETGEEGLRYGYTF. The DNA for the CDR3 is TGCGCCAGCAGCCCTGAGACAGGGGAAGAGGGGCTAAGATATGGCTACACCTTC.

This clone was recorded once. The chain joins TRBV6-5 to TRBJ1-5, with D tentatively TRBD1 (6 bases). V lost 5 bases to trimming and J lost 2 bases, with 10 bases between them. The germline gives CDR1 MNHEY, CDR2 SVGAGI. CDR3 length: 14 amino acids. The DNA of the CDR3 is TGTGCCAGCAGTCACAGGGTCGGCAATCAGCCCCAGCATTTT. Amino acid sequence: CASSHRVGNQPQHF.

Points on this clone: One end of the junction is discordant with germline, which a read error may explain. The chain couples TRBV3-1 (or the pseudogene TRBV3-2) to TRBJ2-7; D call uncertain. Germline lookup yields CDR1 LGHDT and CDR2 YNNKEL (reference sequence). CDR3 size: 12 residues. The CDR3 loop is CASSRRPRDSIF. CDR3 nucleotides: TGTGCCAGCAGCCGGCGCCCCCGAGACTCTATCTTC.